One and the same sample provided the 22 T cell receptor beta chains below, sequenced in a study of blood T cell repertoires in COVID-19. Repertoires were generated with immunoSEQ multiplex PCR, while TCRdb's copy carries only in-frame clones and drops some. The table shows 200,000 to 250,000 clones, with about 88% occurring only once. Sequenced input: peripheral blood. The origin of the receptors is a woman aged 40 to 50 with acute or convalescent COVID-19.

Turning to this clone: This specimen includes other DNA sequences encoding the same CDR3. The chain recombines TRBV10-1 with TRBJ2-2; D might be TRBD2 (6 bases). V dropped 3 bases and J dropped 0 bases, with 8 bases sitting between them. The CDR3 totals 15 residues. Germline-derived CDR1 and CDR2 are WNHNN and SYGVQD (reference sequence). CDR3 sequence: CASSEGTANTGELFF. Here the CDR3 DNA reads TGCGCCAGCAGTGAAGGGACTGCGAACACCGGGGAGCTGTTTTTT.

V is TRBV12-3 or TRBV12-4 and J is TRBJ1-2; D may be TRBD1 (6 bases). Trimming took off 5 bases at V and 7 bases at J, with 11 bases between the two ends. The CDR3 loop spans 12 amino acids. CDR3 residues: CASSLRGGGYTF. The CDR3 region has the DNA TGTGCCAGCAGTCTAAGGGGGGGTGGCTACACCTTC.

The V gene is TRBV30, the J gene TRBJ2-5; D ambiguous. The CDR3 loop spans 13 amino acids. Between the trimmed V and J ends, which lost 0 bases and 2 bases, there was a span of 7 bases. Germline V lookup: CDR1 GTSNPN, CDR2 SVGIG (reference sequence). CDR3 in amino acids: CAWSVQLQETQYF. The CDR3 nucleotides read TGTGCCTGGAGTGTTCAACTTCAAGAGACCCAGTACTTC.

This chain uses TRBV7-2 with TRBJ1-2; a possible D gene is TRBD1 (5 bases). The length of the CDR3 is 13 residues. Germline lookup yields CDR1 SGHTA and CDR2 FQGNSA. V lost 5 bases and J 9 bases, leaving 16 bases between the germline ends. The CDR3 protein is CASSPERQGSYTF. The DNA of the CDR3 is TGTGCCAGCAGCCCAGAAAGGCAGGGCAGCTACACCTTC.

This clone was counted only a few times. The CDR3 region has the DNA TGTGCCACCAGCAGAGATAGGGGGCTTGGAGATACGCAGTATTTT. As protein: CATSRDRGLGDTQYF. The J gene is TRBJ2-3, the V gene TRBV15, with 7 bases lining up with TRBD1. Germline values: CDR1 LNHNV, CDR2 YYDKDF (reference sequence). With V trimmed by 0 bases and J by 5 bases, 5 bases remained unmatched. The CDR3 runs to 15 residues.

Here the CDR3 reads CASSYEWTGNRETQYF. CDR3 in DNA: TGTGCCAGCAGTTACGAATGGACAGGGAATAGGGAGACCCAGTACTTC. This chain joins TRBV5-4 and TRBJ2-5; TRBD1 aligns across 8 bases. Germline V CDR1 and CDR2: SGHNT, YYREEE (reference sequence). This CDR3 region has 16 residues. With V trimmed by 5 bases and J by 5 bases, 14 bases remained unmatched. Using reference TRBV5-4 and TRBJ2-5 for the parts outside the CDR3, the full variable domain is ETGVTQSPTHLIKTRGQQVTLRCSSQSGHNTVSWYQQALGQGPQFIFQYYREEENGRGNFPPRFSGLQFPNYSSELNVNALELDDSALYLCASSYEWTGNRETQYFGPGTRLLVL.

The chain couples TRBV6-5 to TRBJ2-7; a possible D gene is TRBD1 (5 bases). V lost 5 bases to trimming and J lost 4 bases, with 15 bases between them. The CDR3 runs to 14 residues. Germline CDR1 reads MNHEY; CDR2 reads SVGAGI. The DNA for the CDR3 is TGTGCCAGCAGTCCTGCAAGGGGCGCGTACGAGCAGTACGTC. Translating gives CASSPARGAYEQYV.

The chain employs TRBV18 and TRBJ1-2, with a possible D match to TRBD1 (6 bases). The V and J ends lost 8 bases and 9 bases respectively, with 13 bases between them. Per germline, CDR1 KGHSH and CDR2 LQKENI. The CDR3 loop spans 11 amino acids. As DNA, the CDR3 is TGTGCCAGCGCGGGGGGCGGCAGCTACACCTTC. This gives the protein CASAGGGSYTF.

V usage is TRBV6-1 and J usage is TRBJ2-1; 11 bases agree with TRBD1. Trimming cost V 4 bases and J 9 bases; bases outside gene matches: 11. The CDR3 contains 16 residues. The germline V gene encodes CDR1 MNHNS and CDR2 SASEGT. CDR3 residues: CASSGGGDRGLGEQFF. CDR3 coding DNA: TGTGCCAGCAGTGGCGGGGGGGACAGGGGGTTGGGTGAGCAGTTCTTC.

The genes are TRBV3-1 (or the pseudogene TRBV3-2) and TRBJ1-3; 9 positions match TRBD1. This CDR3 is 16 amino acids long. CDR1 LGHDT and CDR2 YNNKEL come from the germline V gene (reference sequence). The junction had 9 bases not matched to a gene; V was cut back by 2 bases and J by 7 bases. The CDR3 loop is CASSQFPPGQGNTIYF. The CDR3 nucleotides read TGTGCCAGCAGCCAATTCCCTCCGGGACAGGGCAACACCATATATTTT.

J is TRBJ1-1 and V is TRBV29-1; D perhaps matches TRBD1 (5 bases). Germline V gene data show CDR1 as SQVTM and CDR2 as ANQGSEA. The CDR3 runs 12 residues. V lost 3 bases and J 5 bases, leaving 10 bases between the germline ends. For the CDR3, the DNA is TGCAGCGTTGATGAGCGGGGGACTGAAGCTTTCTTT. Protein sequence: CSVDERGTEAFF.

The chain joins TRBV6-1 to TRBJ2-7; D unresolved. From germline, CDR1 is MNHNS and CDR2 SASEGT. There are 13 residues in the CDR3. The germline V and J ends were trimmed by 1 base and 6 bases, with 10 bases remaining between them. The CDR3 coding sequence is TGTGCCAGCAGTGAAGTTAGCCTCGGCGAGCAGTACGTC. This encodes CASSEVSLGEQYV.

CDR3 coding DNA: TGTGCCAGCAGGAGGGACATGACTGGAAACACCATATATTTT. The encoded protein is CASRRDMTGNTIYF. The chain couples TRBV28 to TRBJ1-3, with a possible D match to TRBD1 (6 bases). V lost 6 bases and J lost 2, with 11 bases in between. CDR1 is MDHEN and CDR2 is SYDVKM in the germline V gene. The CDR3 is 14 residues long.

The chain is built from TRBV2 and TRBJ1-5; perhaps TRBD1 as D (5 bases). V was clipped by 6 bases and J by 4 bases, with 10 bases between them. CDR3 length: 13 amino acids. Germline V gene data show CDR1 as SNHLY and CDR2 as FYNNEI. The CDR3 DNA reads as TGTGCCAGCAGGAAACAGGAGAATCAGCCCCAGCATTTT. Encoded protein: CASRKQENQPQHF. Filled out from reference TRBV2 and TRBJ1-5, the complete variable domain reads EPEVTQTPSHQVTQMGQEVILRCVPISNHLYFYWYRQILGQKVEFLVSFYNNEISEKSEIFDDQFSVERPDGSNFTLKIRSTKLEDSAMYFCASRKQENQPQHFGDGTRLSIL.

V usage is TRBV27 and J usage is TRBJ1-1; D is possibly TRBD1 (6 bases). CDR1 and CDR2 from the germline V gene are MNHEY and SMNVEV (reference sequence). V gave up 6 bases and J gave up 8 bases, with 16 bases separating them. The CDR3 is 13 amino acids. This chain's CDR3 is CASSSLGGPEAFF. Here the CDR3 DNA reads TGTGCCAGCAGCTCCCTAGGGGGTCCGGAAGCTTTCTTT.

The chain uses TRBV6-2 or TRBV6-3 and TRBJ2-1, with 8 positions matching TRBD1. Trimming cost V 0 bases and J 7 bases; bases outside gene matches: 2. In germline, CDR1 is MNHEY, CDR2 SVGEGT. The CDR3 has 14 amino acids. CDR3 DNA: TGTGCCAGCAGTTACTCGAGACAGGGGAATGAGCAGTTCTTC. Translating gives CASSYSRQGNEQFF.

The chain joins TRBV5-1 to TRBJ1-4; D gene ambiguous. From germline, CDR1 is SGHRS and CDR2 YFSETQ. CDR3 length: 15 residues. V shed 0 bases and J shed 12 bases, with 18 bases lying between them. CDR3 in amino acids: CASSLDGGTNPQLFF. CDR3 nucleotides: TGCGCCAGCAGCTTGGATGGCGGAACAAATCCTCAACTGTTTTTT.

The chain links TRBV10-1 to TRBJ1-2, with 8 positions matching TRBD1. V lost 3 bases and J lost 10; bases outside the gene matches: 7. CDR3 size: 13 residues. CDR1 and CDR2 from the germline V gene are WNHNN and SYGVQD (reference sequence). In nucleotides, the CDR3 is TGCGCCAGCAGTGACCCGGGGACAGGCAACTACACCTTC. Its translation is CASSDPGTGNYTF.

This chain joins TRBV5-1 and TRBJ1-1; D gene uncertain. Per the germline V gene, CDR1 is SGHRS and CDR2 is YFSETQ. Between the trimmed V and J ends, which lost 3 bases and 0 bases, there was a span of 6 bases. The CDR3 is 13 amino acids. CDR3 sequence reads: CASSSVMNTEAFF. CDR3 DNA sequence: TGCGCCAGCAGCTCGGTCATGAACACTGAAGCTTTCTTT.

The chain uses TRBV2 and TRBJ1-6, with 8 bases identical to TRBD1. Losses at the gene ends were 6 bases for V and 8 bases for J; bases not matched to a gene: 15. The CDR3 spans 17 residues. Germline assignment: CDR1 SNHLY and CDR2 FYNNEI. Written as DNA, the CDR3 is TGTGCCAGCAGACTCTCGACCGGGACAGGAGGCTATTCACCCCTCCACTTT. Residues: CASRLSTGTGGYSPLHF. The variable domain in full, with the rest retrieved from reference TRBV2 and TRBJ1-6, is EPEVTQTPSHQVTQMGQEVILRCVPISNHLYFYWYRQILGQKVEFLVSFYNNEISEKSEIFDDQFSVERPDGSNFTLKIRSTKLEDSAMYFCASRLSTGTGGYSPLHFGNGTRLTVT.

The gene calls are TRBV3-1 (or the pseudogene TRBV3-2) and TRBJ1-1, with TRBD1 matching 7 bases. V gave up 0 bases and J gave up 11 bases; unmatched junction bases: 6. The CDR3 sequence is 13 residues long. CDR1 is LGHDT, CDR2 YNNKEL, per germline (reference sequence). The DNA for the CDR3 is TGTGCCAGCAGCCAAGATCCCGACAGGGAGGCTTTCTTT. Protein sequence: CASSQDPDREAFF.

The chain joins TRBV5-8 to TRBJ2-1, with 7 bases matching TRBD2. The V and J ends lost 4 bases and 2 bases, in that order; junction bases with no gene match: 6. Germline V CDR1 and CDR2: SGHTS, YDEGEE. The CDR3 extends over 15 amino acids. The CDR3 loop reads CASSPRTRTYNEQFF. The CDR3 nucleotides are TGTGCCAGCAGCCCCCGGACTAGAACCTACAATGAGCAGTTCTTC.